This record concerns one T cell receptor (beta chain) sequence. This sample was included in a study of identical twins. From the 5' RACE reads, TCRdb called clonotypes with MiXCR, one entry per CDR3 protein. The profile shows around 100,000 distinct CDR3 sequences, 5.5% to 7% of them singletons. Trimming removed 1 base from V and 4 bases from J; junction bases left unmatched: 2. The CDR3 is 15 residues long. Germline lookup yields CDR1 MNHNS and CDR2 SASEGT. Sequencing used memory T cells sorted from blood. This clonotype was obtained from a woman in her forties or fifties in good health. The J gene is TRBJ2-3, the V gene TRBV6-1; TRBD2 agrees at 10 bases. The CDR3 spells CASSEVTSGSDTQYF. CDR3 bases: TGTGCCAGCAGTGAAGTGACTAGCGGGTCAGATACGCAGTATTTT.